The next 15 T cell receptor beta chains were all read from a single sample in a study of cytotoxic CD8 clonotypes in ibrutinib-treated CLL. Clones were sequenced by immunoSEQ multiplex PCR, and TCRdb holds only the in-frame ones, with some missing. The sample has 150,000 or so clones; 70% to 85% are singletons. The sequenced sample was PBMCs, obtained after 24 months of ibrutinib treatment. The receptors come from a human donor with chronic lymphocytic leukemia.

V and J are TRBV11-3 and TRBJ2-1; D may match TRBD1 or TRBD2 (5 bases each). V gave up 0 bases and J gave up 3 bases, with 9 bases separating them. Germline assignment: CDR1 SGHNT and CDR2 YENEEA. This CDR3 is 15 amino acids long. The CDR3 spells CASSLDLRGYNEQFF. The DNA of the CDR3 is TGTGCCAGCAGCTTAGATCTGAGGGGCTACAATGAGCAGTTCTTC.

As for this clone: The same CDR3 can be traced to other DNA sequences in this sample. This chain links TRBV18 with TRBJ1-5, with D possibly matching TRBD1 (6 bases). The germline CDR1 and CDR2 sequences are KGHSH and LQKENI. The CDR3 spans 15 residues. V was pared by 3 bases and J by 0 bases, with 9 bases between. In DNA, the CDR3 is TGTGCCAGCTCACCGACAGGCAATAGCAATCAGCCCCAGCATTTT. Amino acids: CASSPTGNSNQPQHF. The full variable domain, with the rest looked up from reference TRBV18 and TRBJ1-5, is NAGVMQNPRHLVRRRGQEARLRCSPMKGHSHVYWYRQLPEEGLKFMVYLQKENIIDESGMPKERFSAEFPKEGPSILRIQQVVRGDSAAYFCASSPTGNSNQPQHFGDGTRLSIL.

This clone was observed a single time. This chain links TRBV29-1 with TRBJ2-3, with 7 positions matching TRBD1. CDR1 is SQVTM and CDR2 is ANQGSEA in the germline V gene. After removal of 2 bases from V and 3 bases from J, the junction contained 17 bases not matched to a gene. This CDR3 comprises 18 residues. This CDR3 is CSVETLGTAWKMTDTQYF. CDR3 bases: TGCAGCGTTGAAACATTGGGGACAGCGTGGAAAATGACAGATACGCAGTATTTT.

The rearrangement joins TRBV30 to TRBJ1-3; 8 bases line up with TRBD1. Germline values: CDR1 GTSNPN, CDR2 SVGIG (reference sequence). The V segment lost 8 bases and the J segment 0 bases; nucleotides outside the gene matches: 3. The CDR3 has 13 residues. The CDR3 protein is CARQGLSGNTIYF. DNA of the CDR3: TGTGCCAGACAGGGGCTCTCTGGAAACACCATATATTTT.

Here the CDR3 reads CASSVRGGEETQYF. CDR3 in DNA: TGTGCCAGCAGCGTCAGGGGGGGGGAAGAGACCCAGTACTTC. V and J are TRBV6-1 and TRBJ2-5; D assignment may be TRBD1 or TRBD2 (7 bases each). This CDR3 spans 14 amino acids. CDR1 and CDR2 from the germline V gene are MNHNS and SASEGT. The V gene lost 6 bases and the J gene lost 3 bases, with 14 bases spanning the gap.

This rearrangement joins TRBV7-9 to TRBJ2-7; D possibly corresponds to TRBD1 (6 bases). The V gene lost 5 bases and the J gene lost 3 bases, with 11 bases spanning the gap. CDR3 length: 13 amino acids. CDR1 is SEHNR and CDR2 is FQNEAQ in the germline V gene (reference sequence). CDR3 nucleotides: TGTGCCAGCAGCCTACAGGGCTTCTACGAGCAGTACTTC. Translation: CASSLQGFYEQYF.

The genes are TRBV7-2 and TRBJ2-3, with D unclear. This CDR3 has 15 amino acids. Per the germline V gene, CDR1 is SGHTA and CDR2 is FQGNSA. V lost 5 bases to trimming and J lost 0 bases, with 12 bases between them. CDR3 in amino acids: CASSRFSPSTDTQYF. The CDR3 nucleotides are TGTGCCAGCAGCCGTTTTTCCCCTAGCACAGATACGCAGTATTTT.

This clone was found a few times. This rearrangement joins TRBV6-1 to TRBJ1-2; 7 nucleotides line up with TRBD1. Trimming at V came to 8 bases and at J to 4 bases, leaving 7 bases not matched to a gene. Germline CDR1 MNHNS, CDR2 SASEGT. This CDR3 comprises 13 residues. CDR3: CASGTAFSYGYTF. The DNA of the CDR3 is TGTGCCAGCGGGACAGCTTTTTCCTATGGCTACACCTTC.

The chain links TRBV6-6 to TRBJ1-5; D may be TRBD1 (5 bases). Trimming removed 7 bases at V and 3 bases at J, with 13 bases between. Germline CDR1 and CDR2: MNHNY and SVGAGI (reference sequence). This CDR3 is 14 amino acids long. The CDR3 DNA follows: TGTGCCAGCAAAAGTGGGGGGTCCAATCAGCCCCAGCATTTT. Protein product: CASKSGGSNQPQHF.

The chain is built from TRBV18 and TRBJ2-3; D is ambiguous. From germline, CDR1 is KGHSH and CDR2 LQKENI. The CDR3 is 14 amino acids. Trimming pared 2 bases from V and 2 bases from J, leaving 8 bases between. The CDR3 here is CASSPERVTDTQYF. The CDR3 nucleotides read TGTGCCAGCTCACCAGAAAGGGTCACAGATACGCAGTATTTT.

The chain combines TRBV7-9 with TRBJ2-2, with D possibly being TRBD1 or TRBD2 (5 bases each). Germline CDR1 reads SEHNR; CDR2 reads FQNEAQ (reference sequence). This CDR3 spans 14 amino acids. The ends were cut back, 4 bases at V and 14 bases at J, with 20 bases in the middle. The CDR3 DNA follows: TGTGCCAGCAGCTCGAGTTCGGGACCCCGTATCCTGTTTTTT. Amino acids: CASSSSSGPRILFF. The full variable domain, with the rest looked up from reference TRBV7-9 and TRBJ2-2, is DTGVSQNPRHKITKRGQNVTFRCDPISEHNRLYWYRQTLGQGPEFLTYFQNEAQLEKSRLLSDRFSAERPKGSFSTLEIQRTEQGDSAMYLCASSSSSGPRILFFGEGSRLTVL.

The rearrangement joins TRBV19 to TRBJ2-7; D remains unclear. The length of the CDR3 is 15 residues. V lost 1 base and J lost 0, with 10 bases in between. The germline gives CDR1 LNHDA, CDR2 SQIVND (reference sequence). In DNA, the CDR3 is TGTGCCAGTAGTATAGGTCAAGGAATCTCCTACGAGCAGTACTTC. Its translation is CASSIGQGISYEQYF.

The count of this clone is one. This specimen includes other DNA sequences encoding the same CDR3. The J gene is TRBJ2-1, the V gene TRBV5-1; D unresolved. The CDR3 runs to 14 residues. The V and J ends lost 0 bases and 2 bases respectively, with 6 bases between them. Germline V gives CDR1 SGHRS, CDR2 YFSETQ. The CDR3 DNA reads TGCGCCAGCAGCTTGGGACAAGCCTACAATGAGCAGTTCTTC. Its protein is CASSLGQAYNEQFF.

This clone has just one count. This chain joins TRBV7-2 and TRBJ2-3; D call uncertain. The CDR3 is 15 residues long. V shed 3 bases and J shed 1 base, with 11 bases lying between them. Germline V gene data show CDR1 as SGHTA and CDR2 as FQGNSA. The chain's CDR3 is CASSFGSRGTDTQYF. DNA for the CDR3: TGTGCCAGCAGCTTCGGGTCCCGAGGCACAGATACGCAGTATTTT. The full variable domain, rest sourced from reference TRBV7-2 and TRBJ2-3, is GAGVSQSPSNKVTEKGKDVELRCDPISGHTALYWYRQSLGQGLEFLIYFQGNSAPDKSGLPSDRFSAERTGGSVSTLTIQRTQQEDSAVYLCASSFGSRGTDTQYFGPGTRLTVL.

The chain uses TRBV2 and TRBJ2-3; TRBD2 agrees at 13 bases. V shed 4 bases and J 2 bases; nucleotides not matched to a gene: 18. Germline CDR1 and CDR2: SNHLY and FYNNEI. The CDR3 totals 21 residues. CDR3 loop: CASSVPGLAGNTLNSTDTQYF. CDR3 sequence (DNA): TGTGCCAGCAGTGTTCCGGGACTAGCGGGGAACACGCTAAATTCCACAGATACGCAGTATTTT.